A single sample gave rise to the 8 T cell receptor beta chains below, sequenced in a study of blood T cell repertoires in COVID-19 (dated by TCRdb to 2018 to 2021). The library was generated by the immunoSEQ multiplex PCR assay. TCRdb mirrors the immuneACCESS table, restricted to in-frame sequences. Some clones are absent from its copies; in checked studies, under half trace to an unresolved V gene, and the reason for the others is unknown. For this sample the table gives just under 150,000 clones, of which approximately 89% were detected only once. 1.5% to 2% of the sample rests with the top ten. Source material: peripheral blood. The source is a human donor in a cohort sampled during active COVID-19.

The chain has TRBV7-8 and TRBJ2-3; perhaps TRBD1 as D (7 bases). V was pared by 6 bases and J by 0 bases, with 19 bases between. From germline, CDR1 is SGHVS and CDR2 FQNEAQ. The CDR3 has 17 residues. CDR3 DNA: TGTGCCAGCAGGCACCGAGCACAGGGGACTAGCACAGATACGCAGTATTTT. Translating gives CASRHRAQGTSTDTQYF. Combining the CDR3 with reference TRBV7-8 and TRBJ2-3 gives the whole variable domain GAGVSQSPRYKVAKRGQDVALRCDPISGHVSLFWYQQALGQGPEFLTYFQNEAQLDKSGLPSDRFFAERPEGSVSTLKIQRTQQEDSAVYLCASRHRAQGTSTDTQYFGPGTRLTVL.

This chain uses TRBV21-1 with TRBJ2-5; the tabulated D call, TRBD1, remains unverified against the DNA. TRBV21-1 is listed as a pseudogene. The CDR3 has 18 amino acids. The CDR3 is CASSKERTGGPREETQYF. The CDR3 DNA is TGTGCCAGCAGCAAAGAGAGGACAGGGGGTCCTAGGGAAGAGACCCAGTACTTC.

The rearrangement joins TRBV5-4 to TRBJ2-2; 7 bases match TRBD1. Germline V gene data show CDR1 as SGHNT and CDR2 as YYREEE (reference sequence). The CDR3 contains 16 residues. With V trimmed by 4 bases and J by 2 bases, 8 bases remained unmatched. The CDR3 sequence is CASSQFDRANTGELFF. CDR3 nucleotides: TGTGCCAGCAGCCAATTCGACAGGGCCAACACCGGGGAGCTGTTTTTT.

J is TRBJ2-7 and V is TRBV30; 8 bases align to TRBD1. This CDR3 contains 11 residues. The germline CDR1 and CDR2 sequences are GTSNPN and SVGIG (reference sequence). Losses at the gene ends were 3 bases for V and 9 bases for J; bases not matched to a gene: 4. This CDR3 reads CAWSPGTGQYF. DNA for the CDR3: TGTGCCTGGAGCCCCGGGACAGGGCAGTACTTC.

The chain recombines TRBV7-9 with TRBJ2-7; TRBD2 might be the D (6 bases). V lost 5 bases and J 4 bases, leaving 24 bases between the germline ends. In germline, CDR1 is SEHNR, CDR2 FQNEAQ (reference sequence). The CDR3 spans 17 residues. CDR3 DNA sequence: TGTGCCAGCAGCAAATCCGGTTGGGACGGGGAGGATTACGAGCAGTACTTC. Protein: CASSKSGWDGEDYEQYF.

The chain recombines TRBV11-2 with TRBJ2-1; 12 bases map to TRBD2. Germline CDR1 reads SGHAT; CDR2 reads FQNNGV. With 5 bases clipped from V and 9 bases from J, the junction kept 8 bases outside the gene matches. There are 15 residues in the CDR3. The DNA for the CDR3 is TGTGCCAGCAGCCGACTAGCGGGGGCAATCAGTGAGCAGTTCTTC. Protein product: CASSRLAGAISEQFF.

In the case of this clone: In the same sample, other DNA sequences code for this CDR3. This chain joins TRBV6-5 and TRBJ2-1, with 8 nucleotides matching TRBD2. V shed 6 bases and J 9 bases; nucleotides not matched to a gene: 4. The CDR3 totals 12 residues. Germline V gene data show CDR1 as MNHEY and CDR2 as SVGAGI. CDR3 sequence reads: CASSRGGTEQFF. The CDR3 DNA reads as TGTGCCAGCAGCCGGGGGGGCACTGAGCAGTTCTTC.

The chain links TRBV25-1 to TRBJ1-2; no firm D call. This CDR3 contains 13 residues. V lost 7 bases and J 6 bases, leaving 15 bases between the germline ends. Germline V gene lookup returns CDR1 MGHDK and CDR2 SYGVNS. The DNA of the CDR3 is TGTGCCAGCAACGAATGGGGAGTCGATGGCTACACCTTC. Translation gives CASNEWGVDGYTF.